This T cell receptor (beta chain) was identified during a study of blood T cells in healthy people across ages. Study outcomes and limitations: PBMCs were not sorted, which prevented a conclusive comparison of naive versus antigen-experienced cells. Age advanced and TCR beta diversity per million T cells fell, roughly linearly.

Concerning this clonotype itself: Its antigen is unknown.

A second PCR of about 7 to 12 cycles used a sample-barcoded 5' primer and a J-beta primer mix. Every cDNA molecule bore a tag from a template-switch adaptor containing 12 random nucleotides. From the 5' RACE reads, TCRdb called clonotypes with MiXCR, one entry per CDR3 protein. The data hold around 1,000,000 distinct CDR3 sequences, with under 30% observed a single time. Trimming removed 4 bases at V and 6 bases at J, with 22 bases between. Germline V lookup: CDR1 SGHTA, CDR2 FQGNSA. The CDR3 spans 17 residues. This sample was also put to use in a study of T cells of mothers and their children. From that study: Addition of sample barcodes and 2-4 random nucleotides occurred through the M1S primer of the second PCR.

This receptor was obtained from a girl aged 2-10 years in good health. Input material: blood. The genes are TRBV7-2 and TRBJ2-4, with D possibly TRBD2 on 6 matching bases. For the CDR3, the DNA is TGTGCCAGCAGCTCGCGCGTAAGAGGAGGGATAGTAAACATTCAGTACTTC. It encodes CASSSRVRGGIVNIQYF.